Below, 25 T cell receptor beta chains from the same sample are listed, as sequenced in a study of cytomegalovirus exposure and HLA in healthy donors. PCR employed 60 Vbeta and 13 Jbeta primers. Assay: immunoSEQ multiplex PCR; the TCRdb copy retains only in-frame clones and omits some. The sample contains about 90,000 clones, 78% of which appear only once. Sequences were obtained from PBMCs. These receptors came from a woman in her thirties or forties in good health and CMV-seropositive.

This chain joins TRBV10-3 and TRBJ2-7; TRBD2 matches at 13 bases. Germline values: CDR1 ENHRY, CDR2 SYGVKD. The trim removed 0 bases at V and 2 bases at J, leaving 7 bases unmatched. The CDR3 runs 18 residues. CDR3 DNA: TGTGCCATCAGTGAGTCGACCCGGACTAGCGGGAGACCCTACGAGCAGTACTTC. It specifies CAISESTRTSGRPYEQYF.

This clone was detected only once. This chain joins TRBV7-9 and TRBJ2-3; 8 nucleotides agree with TRBD2. The CDR3 runs 16 residues. Unmatched junction bases numbered 8, after V lost 6 bases and J lost 0 bases. Germline CDR1 and CDR2: SEHNR and FQNEAQ (reference sequence). The CDR3 DNA reads TGTGCCAGCAGACGGGGGGGGTCAACTAGCACAGATACGCAGTATTTT. The encoded protein is CASRRGGSTSTDTQYF.

The count of this clone is one. The J gene is TRBJ2-3, the V gene TRBV9, with D possibly TRBD2 on 6 matching bases. V was cut by 3 bases and J by 1 base, with 15 bases left in between. The CDR3 has 16 residues. Germline CDR1 and CDR2: SGDLS and YYNGEE. The CDR3 loop reads CASSALPGARTDTQYF. CDR3 sequence (DNA): TGTGCCAGCAGCGCTCTCCCGGGAGCCCGCACAGATACGCAGTATTTT.

The rearrangement uses TRBV19 and TRBJ2-3; D may be TRBD2 (6 bases). Germline-derived CDR1 and CDR2 are LNHDA and SQIVND (reference sequence). This CDR3 has 15 amino acids. V dropped 5 bases and J dropped 6 bases, with 18 bases sitting between them. CDR3 DNA: TGTGCCAGTAGTTCAACGGGAGTGGATGGGGATACGCAGTATTTT. Encoded protein: CASSSTGVDGDTQYF.

The chain uses TRBV15 and TRBJ1-5; the D is unclear. The CDR3 is made up of 15 amino acids. Deletions cut 0 bases from V and 3 bases from J, with 9 bases between. Germline V lookup: CDR1 LNHNV, CDR2 YYDKDF (reference sequence). DNA of the CDR3: TGTGCCACCAGCAGAGATATCGGTCCCAATCAGCCCCAGCATTTT. It encodes CATSRDIGPNQPQHF.

V is TRBV27 and J is TRBJ1-2; D is unclear. Germline-derived CDR1 and CDR2 are MNHEY and SMNVEV (reference sequence). The V end lost 6 bases, the J end lost 1 base, and 9 bases lay between the germline ends. This CDR3 has 13 amino acids. The CDR3 protein is CASSPSVNYGYTF. In nucleotides, the CDR3 is TGTGCCAGCAGCCCTTCGGTTAACTATGGCTACACCTTC.

The chain links TRBV5-1 to TRBJ2-5; D is perhaps TRBD2 (5 bases). V lost 4 bases, J lost 5 bases, and 6 bases lay in between. The length of the CDR3 is 11 residues. CDR1 and CDR2 from the germline V gene are SGHRS and YFSETQ. CDR3 nucleotide sequence: TGCGCCAGCAGCGGCGGGGAGACCCAGTACTTC. Its translation: CASSGGETQYF.

The count of this clone is one. The rearrangement joins TRBV7-6 to TRBJ2-1; 9 bases match TRBD1. The CDR3 has 16 residues. CDR1 is SGHVS, CDR2 FNYEAQ, per germline. Trimming took 0 bases from V and 4 from J; bases not matched to a gene: 4. This CDR3 reads CASSLAEDRGYNEQFF. Here the CDR3 DNA reads TGTGCCAGCAGCTTAGCAGAGGACAGGGGTTACAATGAGCAGTTCTTC.

This clone has just one count. The chain is built from TRBV11-2 and TRBJ2-1; 9 bases fit TRBD2. The germline CDR1 and CDR2 sequences are SGHAT and FQNNGV. The V gene end was trimmed by 5 bases and the J gene end by 7 bases; junction bases not matched to a gene: 12. The CDR3 consists of 16 residues. The CDR3: CASSHPSRGRGNEQFF. The CDR3, as DNA: TGTGCCAGCAGCCACCCTTCCCGCGGGAGGGGTAATGAGCAGTTCTTC. The full variable domain, completed using reference TRBV11-2 and TRBJ2-1, is EAGVAQSPRYKIIEKRQSVAFWCNPISGHATLYWYQQILGQGPKLLIQFQNNGVVDDSQLPKDRFSAERLKGVDSTLKIQPAKLEDSAVYLCASSHPSRGRGNEQFFGPGTRLTVL.

This chain connects TRBV6-1 to TRBJ1-2, with a possible D match to TRBD1 (6 bases). Trimming removed 8 bases at V and 7 bases at J, with 14 bases between. The CDR3 contains 12 residues. The germline gives CDR1 MNHNS, CDR2 SASEGT. In nucleotides, the CDR3 is TGTGCCAGCGAGACAGGTTTGTCTGGCTACACCTTC. Its translation is CASETGLSGYTF.

The chain employs TRBV19 and TRBJ2-7; 12 nucleotides line up with TRBD1. This CDR3 contains 15 residues. J was trimmed by 7 bases and V by 4 bases; bases with no gene match: 8. The germline V gene has CDR1 LNHDA and CDR2 SQIVND (reference sequence). The CDR3 DNA sequence: TGTGCCAGTAGTACCTCGGGACAGGGGGCCTGGGAGCAGTACTTC. The encoded protein is CASSTSGQGAWEQYF.

The gene calls are TRBV7-6 and TRBJ2-5; tentatively, D is TRBD2 (7 bases). CDR1 is SGHVS, CDR2 FNYEAQ, per germline. This CDR3 contains 16 residues. V dropped 4 bases and J dropped 5 bases, with 20 bases sitting between them. The CDR3 is CASSYPRDTGGETQYF. The DNA of the CDR3 is TGTGCCAGCAGCTATCCCCGGGACACCGGGGGGGAGACCCAGTACTTC.

The rearrangement joins TRBV13 to TRBJ2-7, with D perhaps TRBD1 (6 bases). There are 15 residues in the CDR3. V was shortened by 1 base and J by 2 bases, with 12 bases between the two germline ends. CDR1 and CDR2 from the germline V gene are PRHDT and FYEKMQ (reference sequence). The CDR3 sequence: CASSLVGKGAYEQYF. In DNA, the CDR3 is TGTGCCAGCAGCTTAGTGGGTAAGGGGGCCTACGAGCAGTACTTC.

V and J are TRBV21-1 and TRBJ2-2; the D call TRBD2 from the table was never checked on the DNA. TRBV21-1 is described as a pseudogene. This CDR3 region has 17 residues. The CDR3 sequence is CASSKREGNPNTGELFF. The CDR3 bases are TGTGCCAGCAGCAAAAGGGAGGGGAACCCGAACACCGGGGAGCTGTTTTTT.

This clone appeared a single time. This chain links TRBV6-4 with TRBJ1-2, with D possibly being TRBD1 (5 bases). Between the trimmed V and J ends, which lost 2 bases and 8 bases, there was a span of 12 bases. The CDR3 is made up of 13 amino acids. From germline, CDR1 is MRHNA and CDR2 SNTAGT. CDR3 coding DNA: TGTGCCAGCAGTGACGACAGTTTTGGCGGCTACACCTTC. Translating it yields CASSDDSFGGYTF.

In this sample, this clone turned up a few times. In nucleotides, the CDR3 is TGTGCCAGCAGCCCACGGACTAACGGGGACAATGAGCAGTTCTTC. It specifies CASSPRTNGDNEQFF. The chain uses TRBV13 and TRBJ2-1; D is perhaps TRBD2 (6 bases). Trimming took 5 bases from V and 5 from J, leaving 16 bases between them. Germline CDR1 PRHDT, CDR2 FYEKMQ (reference sequence). The CDR3 covers 15 residues.

The rearrangement joins TRBV6-5 to TRBJ2-1; 10 nucleotides agree with TRBD2. Germline V gives CDR1 MNHEY, CDR2 SVGAGI. The CDR3 contains 15 residues. Losses at the gene ends were 5 bases for V and 7 bases for J; bases not matched to a gene: 8. CDR3 amino acids: CASSRPGLATNEQFF. Written as DNA, the CDR3 is TGTGCCAGCAGTAGACCGGGACTAGCGACAAATGAGCAGTTCTTC.

The chain employs TRBV7-9 and TRBJ2-7; 16 bases match TRBD2. Germline V gene data show CDR1 as SEHNR and CDR2 as FQNEAQ (reference sequence). This CDR3 has 16 residues. The ends lost 5 bases at V and 9 bases at J; junction bases unmatched: 10. The chain's CDR3 is CASSRVGLAGGRGQYF. The DNA of the CDR3 is TGTGCCAGCAGCCGCGTGGGACTAGCGGGAGGGCGCGGGCAGTACTTC.

The chain joins TRBV9 to TRBJ2-1, with a tentative D call TRBD2 (6 bases). The CDR3 has 16 amino acids. V was pared by 3 bases and J by 2 bases, with 15 bases between. Germline-derived CDR1 and CDR2 are SGDLS and YYNGEE. The CDR3 coding sequence is TGTGCCAGCAGCGAGCCCCCTGGCGGGACCTACAATGAGCAGTTCTTC. The encoded protein is CASSEPPGGTYNEQFF.

The V call is TRBV7-3, the J call TRBJ2-3; 8 bases are shared with TRBD1. Germline CDR1 and CDR2: SGHTA and FQGTGA. With 3 bases clipped from V and 6 bases from J, the junction kept 8 bases outside the gene matches. The CDR3 extends over 15 amino acids. The CDR3 DNA reads TGTGCCAGCAGCTTGACCCGGGACAGGTGGGATACGCAGTATTTT. Residues: CASSLTRDRWDTQYF.

The chain couples TRBV5-1 to TRBJ1-1, with D possibly TRBD1 on 5 matching bases. The CDR3 contains 14 residues. Trimming shortened V by 4 bases and J by 1 base, and 11 bases separated the two germline ends. Germline CDR1 SGHRS, CDR2 YFSETQ. CDR3 nucleotides: TGCGCCAGCAGCATTCAAGGGGCGAACACTGAAGCTTTCTTT. It translates to CASSIQGANTEAFF.

This clone was seen once. The chain recombines TRBV27 with TRBJ2-5, with D perhaps matching TRBD2 (5 bases). Trimming cost V 2 bases and J 4 bases, with 14 bases left between them. The CDR3 sequence is 15 residues long. Germline V gene lookup returns CDR1 MNHEY and CDR2 SMNVEV (reference sequence). CDR3 nucleotides: TGTGCCAGCAGTTTACGCGGAATCGGGGTAGAGACCCAGTACTTC. Residues: CASSLRGIGVETQYF.

The V and J genes are TRBV5-1 and TRBJ1-6; 8 bases are shared with TRBD1. V shed 1 base, J shed 8 bases, and the junction held 5 bases outside the gene matches. This CDR3 spans 15 amino acids. CDR1 and CDR2 from the germline V gene are SGHRS and YFSETQ. CDR3 in DNA: TGCGCCAGCAGCTTGAAGGACAGGGAGGATTCACCCCTCCACTTT. As protein: CASSLKDREDSPLHF.

This CDR3 is CSARLAISSYNEQFF. The CDR3 nucleotides are TGCAGCGCCCGACTAGCGATCAGCTCCTACAATGAGCAGTTCTTC. The rearrangement uses TRBV29-1 and TRBJ2-1; TRBD2 matches at 8 bases. Per the germline V gene, CDR1 is SQVTM and CDR2 is ANQGSEA. V lost 7 bases to trimming and J lost 0 bases; unmatched junction nucleotides: 8. The CDR3 is 15 amino acids.

This clone has more than one count but fewer than ten. This chain joins TRBV10-2 and TRBJ1-1; a possible D gene is TRBD1 (6 bases). There are 14 residues in the CDR3. Germline CDR1 WSHSY, CDR2 SAAADI. The V end was cut by 1 base, the J end by 3 bases, with 9 bases between. The DNA of the CDR3 is TGCGCCAGCAGTGAGTTCAGGGGATACACTGAAGCTTTCTTT. Translation gives CASSEFRGYTEAFF.